The present TCR beta chain was sequenced within a study of shared clonotypes between healthy human individuals. The CDR3 consists of 15 residues. CDR1 SGHDN and CDR2 FVKESK come from the germline V gene. The V end was cut by 1 base, the J end by 0 bases, with 8 bases between. CD45RO negativity and positive selection for CCR7 defined naive CD8 cells, a population that excluded terminally differentiated effector memory CD45RA+ cells. The repertoire was sequenced with immunoSEQ multiplex PCR; TCRdb's copy has only in-frame clones and lacks some. The sample records around 600,000 clones, about 95% being singletons.

Sequencing was done on a sample of naive CD8+ T cells sorted from blood. This TCR was sampled from a woman aged 25-40 years in good health. The chain is built from TRBV14 and TRBJ2-3; D gene unclear. The CDR3 nucleotides read TGTGCCAGCAGCCAAGGACTCCGAAGCACAGATACGCAGTATTTT. It encodes CASSQGLRSTDTQYF.